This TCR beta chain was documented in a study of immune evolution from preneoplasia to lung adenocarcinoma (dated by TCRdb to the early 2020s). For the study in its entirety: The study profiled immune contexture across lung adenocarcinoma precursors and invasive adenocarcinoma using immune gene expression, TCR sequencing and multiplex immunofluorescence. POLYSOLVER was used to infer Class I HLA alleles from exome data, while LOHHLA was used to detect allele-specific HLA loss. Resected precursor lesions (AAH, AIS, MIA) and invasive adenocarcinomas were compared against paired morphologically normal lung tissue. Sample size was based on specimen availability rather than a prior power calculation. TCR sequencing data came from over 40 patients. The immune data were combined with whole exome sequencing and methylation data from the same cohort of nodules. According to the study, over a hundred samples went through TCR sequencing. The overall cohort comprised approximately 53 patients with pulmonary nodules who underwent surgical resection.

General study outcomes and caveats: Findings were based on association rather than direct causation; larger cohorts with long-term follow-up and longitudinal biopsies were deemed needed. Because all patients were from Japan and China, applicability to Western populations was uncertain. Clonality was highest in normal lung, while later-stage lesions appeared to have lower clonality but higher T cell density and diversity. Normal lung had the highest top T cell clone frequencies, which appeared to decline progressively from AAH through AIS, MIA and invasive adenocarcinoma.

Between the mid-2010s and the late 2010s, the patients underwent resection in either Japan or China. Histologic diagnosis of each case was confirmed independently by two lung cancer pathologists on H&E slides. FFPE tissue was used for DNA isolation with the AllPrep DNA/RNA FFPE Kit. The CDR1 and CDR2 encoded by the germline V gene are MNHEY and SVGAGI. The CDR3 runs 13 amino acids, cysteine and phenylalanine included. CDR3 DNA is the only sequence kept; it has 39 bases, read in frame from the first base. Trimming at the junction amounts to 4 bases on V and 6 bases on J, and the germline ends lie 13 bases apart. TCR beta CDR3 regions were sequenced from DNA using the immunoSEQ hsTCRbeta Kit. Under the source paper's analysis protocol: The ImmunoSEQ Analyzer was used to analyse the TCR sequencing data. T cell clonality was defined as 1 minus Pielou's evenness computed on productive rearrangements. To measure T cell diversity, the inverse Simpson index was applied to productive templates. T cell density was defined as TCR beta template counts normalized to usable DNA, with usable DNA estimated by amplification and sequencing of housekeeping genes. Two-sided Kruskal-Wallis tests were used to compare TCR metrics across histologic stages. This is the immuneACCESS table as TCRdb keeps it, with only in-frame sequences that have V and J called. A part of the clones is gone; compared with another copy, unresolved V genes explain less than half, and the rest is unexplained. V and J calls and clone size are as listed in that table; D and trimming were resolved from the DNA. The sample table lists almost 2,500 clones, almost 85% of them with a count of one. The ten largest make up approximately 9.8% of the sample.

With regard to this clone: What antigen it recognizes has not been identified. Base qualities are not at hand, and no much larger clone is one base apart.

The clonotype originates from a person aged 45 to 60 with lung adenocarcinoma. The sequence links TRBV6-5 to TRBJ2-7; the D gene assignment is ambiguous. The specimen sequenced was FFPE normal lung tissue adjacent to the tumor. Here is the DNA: TGTGCCAGCAGTTCTTCCAACTTGGGCGAGCAGTACTTC. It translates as CASSSSNLGEQYF.